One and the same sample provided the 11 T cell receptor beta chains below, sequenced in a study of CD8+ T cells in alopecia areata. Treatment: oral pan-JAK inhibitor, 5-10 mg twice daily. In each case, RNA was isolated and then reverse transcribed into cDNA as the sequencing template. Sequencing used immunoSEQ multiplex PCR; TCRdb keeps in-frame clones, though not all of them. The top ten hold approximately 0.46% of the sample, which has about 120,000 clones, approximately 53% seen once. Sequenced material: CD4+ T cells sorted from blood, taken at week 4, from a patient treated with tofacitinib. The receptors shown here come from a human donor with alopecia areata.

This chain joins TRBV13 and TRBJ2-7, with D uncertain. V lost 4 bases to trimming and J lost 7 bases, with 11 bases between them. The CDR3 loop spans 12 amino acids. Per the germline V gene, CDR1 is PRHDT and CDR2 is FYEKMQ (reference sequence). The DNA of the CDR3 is TGTGCCAGCAGCTCACGGGTGACGGAGCAGTACTTC. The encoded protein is CASSSRVTEQYF.

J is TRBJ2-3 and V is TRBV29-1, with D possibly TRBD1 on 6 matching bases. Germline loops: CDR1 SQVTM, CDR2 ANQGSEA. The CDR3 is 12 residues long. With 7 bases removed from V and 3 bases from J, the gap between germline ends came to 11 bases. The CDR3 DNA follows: TGCAGCGAGTCCAGGGGAACAGATACGCAGTATTTT. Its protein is CSESRGTDTQYF.

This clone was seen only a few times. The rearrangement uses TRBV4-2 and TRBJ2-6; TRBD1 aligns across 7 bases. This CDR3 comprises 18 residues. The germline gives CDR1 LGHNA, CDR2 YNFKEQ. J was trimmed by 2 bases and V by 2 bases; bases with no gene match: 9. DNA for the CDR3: TGTGCCAGCAGCCAAAATCCGACAGGGCTGGCTGGGGCCAACGTCCTGACTTTC. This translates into CASSQNPTGLAGANVLTF.

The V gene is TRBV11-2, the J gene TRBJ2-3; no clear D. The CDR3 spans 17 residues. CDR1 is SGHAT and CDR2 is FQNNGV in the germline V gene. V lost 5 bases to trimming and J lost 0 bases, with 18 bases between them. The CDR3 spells CASSQVVKGLSTDTQYF. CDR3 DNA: TGTGCCAGCAGCCAAGTGGTGAAAGGGCTCAGCACAGATACGCAGTATTTT.

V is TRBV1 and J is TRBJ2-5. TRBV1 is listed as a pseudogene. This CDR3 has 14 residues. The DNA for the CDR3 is TGCACCAGCAGCCAGGCCGTCGGCCAAGAGACCCAGTACTTC. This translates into CTSSQAVGQETQYF.

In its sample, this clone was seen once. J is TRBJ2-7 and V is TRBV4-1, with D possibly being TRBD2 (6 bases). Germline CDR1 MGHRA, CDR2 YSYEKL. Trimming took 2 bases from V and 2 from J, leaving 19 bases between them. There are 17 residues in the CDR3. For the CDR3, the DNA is TGCGCCAGCAGCCAAACCCTTGCGGGATATAACCCCTACGAGCAGTACTTC. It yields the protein CASSQTLAGYNPYEQYF.

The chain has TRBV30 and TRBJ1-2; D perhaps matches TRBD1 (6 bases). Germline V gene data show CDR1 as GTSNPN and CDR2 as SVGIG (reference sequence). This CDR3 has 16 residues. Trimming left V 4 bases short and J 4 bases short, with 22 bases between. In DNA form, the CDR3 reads TGTGCCTGGACCTCCAGGGGAAACCCGGTCGGCTATGGCTACACCTTC. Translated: CAWTSRGNPVGYGYTF.

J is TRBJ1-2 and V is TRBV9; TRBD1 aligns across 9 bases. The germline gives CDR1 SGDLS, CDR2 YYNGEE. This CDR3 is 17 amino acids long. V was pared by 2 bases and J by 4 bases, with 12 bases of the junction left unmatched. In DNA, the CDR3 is TGTGCCAGCAGCGTGGGGCGGACAGGGGACTTTCTCTATGGCTACACCTTC. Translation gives CASSVGRTGDFLYGYTF.

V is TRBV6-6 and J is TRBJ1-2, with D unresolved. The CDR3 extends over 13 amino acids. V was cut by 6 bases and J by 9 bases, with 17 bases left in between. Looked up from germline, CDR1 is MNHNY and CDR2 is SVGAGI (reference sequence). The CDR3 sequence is CASSPGNVMSYTF. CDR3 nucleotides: TGTGCCAGCAGCCCGGGCAATGTCATGAGCTACACCTTC.

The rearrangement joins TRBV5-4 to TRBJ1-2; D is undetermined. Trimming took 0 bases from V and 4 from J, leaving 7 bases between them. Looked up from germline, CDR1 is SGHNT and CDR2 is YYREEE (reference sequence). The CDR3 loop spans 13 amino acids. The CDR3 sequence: CASSLEAVYGYTF. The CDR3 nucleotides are TGTGCCAGCAGCTTGGAGGCAGTCTATGGCTACACCTTC.

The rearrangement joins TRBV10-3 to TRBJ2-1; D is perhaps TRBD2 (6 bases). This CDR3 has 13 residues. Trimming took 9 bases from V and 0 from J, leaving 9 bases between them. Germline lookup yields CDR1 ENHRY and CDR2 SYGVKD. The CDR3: CAIRGSSYNEQFF. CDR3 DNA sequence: TGTGCCATTCGGGGGAGCTCCTACAATGAGCAGTTCTTC.